The sequence of this TCR beta chain was determined in a study of immune characterization of retroperitoneal liposarcoma. MiXCR was run by TCRdb on the PCR reads, yielding one entry per CDR3 protein. The data show more than 9,000 distinct CDR3 sequences, with around 37% seen just once and under 30% held by the top ten. V was pared by 3 bases and J by 6 bases, with 2 bases of the junction left unmatched. The V gene's germline CDR1 is SGHTA and CDR2 FQGNSA. This CDR3 contains 14 residues. This sequence joins TRBV7-2 and TRBJ2-3, with 11 bases that match TRBD2. The receptor's source is a male donor with retroperitoneal liposarcoma. Sequencing was carried out using tumor tissue. This CDR3 is CASSFSGGADTQYF. Here the CDR3 DNA reads TGTGCCAGCAGCTTTAGCGGGGGGGCCGATACGCAGTATTTT.